The 18 T cell receptor beta chains reported below all come from one sample, sequenced in a study of OX40 agonist ivuxolimab in advanced cancers. The assay was immunoSEQ multiplex PCR, and TCRdb's table has in-frame clones only and misses some. Here the sample spans roughly 34,000 clones, roughly 91% being singletons. Sequencing was performed on CD4+ or CD8+ T cells sorted from blood, taken in a trial of the OX40 agonist ivuxolimab. The origin of the receptors is an adult with an advanced solid tumor such as melanoma, head and neck, liver or kidney cancer.

The chain employs TRBV7-8 and TRBJ2-1; the D is unclear. V lost 5 bases, J lost 3 bases, and 11 bases lay in between. CDR3 length: 14 residues. Germline values: CDR1 SGHVS, CDR2 FQNEAQ. CDR3 sequence reads: CASSPSPSYNEQFF. The CDR3 nucleotides are TGTGCCAGCAGCCCCTCCCCGAGCTACAATGAGCAGTTCTTC.

The rearrangement links TRBV6-1 to TRBJ1-1, with D possibly being TRBD1 (6 bases). The germline V gene has CDR1 MNHNS and CDR2 SASEGT. This CDR3 comprises 15 residues. Between the trimmed V and J ends, which lost 6 bases and 1 base, there was a span of 15 bases. This chain's CDR3 is CASSRRDIGNTEAFF. The CDR3 DNA reads TGTGCCAGCAGCCGAAGGGACATTGGGAACACTGAAGCTTTCTTT.

The V and J genes are TRBV18 and TRBJ2-3; no clear D gene. CDR3 length: 12 amino acids. Germline-derived CDR1 and CDR2 are KGHSH and LQKENI. Trimming shortened V by 6 bases and J by 2 bases, and 6 bases separated the two germline ends. CDR3 region: CASSGPTDTQYF. Written as DNA, the CDR3 is TGTGCCAGCTCTGGACCCACAGATACGCAGTATTTT.

This clone was observed once. V is TRBV30 and J is TRBJ2-7; D remains unclear. This CDR3 region has 11 residues. The germline V and J ends were trimmed by 0 bases and 4 bases, with 4 bases remaining between them. CDR1 is GTSNPN and CDR2 is SVGIG in the germline V gene (reference sequence). CDR3 loop: CAWSVSYEQYF. The CDR3 DNA reads as TGTGCCTGGAGTGTTAGTTACGAGCAGTACTTC.

The chain employs TRBV29-1 and TRBJ1-1; 7 bases agree with TRBD1. V was clipped by 1 base and J by 4 bases; unmatched bases: 6. The CDR3 covers 14 residues. Germline assignment: CDR1 SQVTM and CDR2 ANQGSEA. This CDR3 reads CSVEVAGGSTEAFF. CDR3 sequence (DNA): TGCAGCGTTGAAGTTGCAGGGGGAAGCACTGAAGCTTTCTTT.

The chain is built from TRBV28 and TRBJ1-5, with TRBD1 as a possible D gene (5 bases). Germline V gene data show CDR1 as MDHEN and CDR2 as SYDVKM. The CDR3 consists of 16 residues. V lost 5 bases, J lost 0 bases, and 14 bases lay in between. The CDR3 loop reads CASSARDGLSNQPQHF. The CDR3 DNA follows: TGTGCCAGCAGTGCCCGGGACGGTCTTAGCAATCAGCCCCAGCATTTT.

This sequence joins TRBV11-1 and TRBJ1-1, with 7 positions matching TRBD1. V lost 5 bases and J lost 11; bases outside the gene matches: 17. The CDR3 extends over 15 amino acids. Germline CDR1 and CDR2: SGHAT and FQDESV (reference sequence). CDR3 sequence: CASSPEEGAPRGAFF. CDR3 in DNA: TGTGCCAGCAGCCCAGAGGAAGGAGCTCCCAGGGGGGCTTTCTTT.

The chain carries TRBV5-1 and TRBJ1-5; D might be TRBD1 (5 bases). This CDR3 has 15 residues. The ends were cut back, 1 base at V and 3 bases at J, with 11 bases in the middle. The germline V gene encodes CDR1 SGHRS and CDR2 YFSETQ. The CDR3 sequence is CASSLLGGSNQPQHF. Written as DNA, the CDR3 is TGCGCCAGCAGCTTGCTCGGGGGATCCAATCAGCCCCAGCATTTT. The full variable domain, in which reference TRBV5-1 and TRBJ1-5 provide the parts outside the CDR3, is KAGVTQTPRYLIKTRGQQVTLSCSPISGHRSVSWYQQTPGQGLQFLFEYFSETQRNKGNFPGRFSGRQFSNSRSEMNVSTLELGDSALYLCASSLLGGSNQPQHFGDGTRLSIL.

The chain is built from TRBV30 and TRBJ2-1; tentative D call: TRBD2 (5 bases). Germline V CDR1 and CDR2: GTSNPN, SVGIG (reference sequence). V lost 3 bases, J lost 2 bases, and 8 bases lay in between. This CDR3 is built from 13 residues. The CDR3 nucleotides are TGTGCCTGGAGGGCAGCGGCCTACAATGAGCAGTTCTTC. This codes for CAWRAAAYNEQFF.

This clone was found once. The J gene is TRBJ2-7, the V gene TRBV4-1; no clear D. V gave up 4 bases and J gave up 3 bases, with 16 bases separating them. Germline-derived CDR1 and CDR2 are MGHRA and YSYEKL. CDR3 length: 15 residues. The CDR3 DNA reads TGCGCCAGCAGCCCTACTACCTACTCCGTCTACGAGCAGTACTTC. Protein: CASSPTTYSVYEQYF.

This chain links TRBV7-9 with TRBJ2-2; 8 bases align to TRBD2. CDR3 length: 16 amino acids. Germline V CDR1 and CDR2: SEHNR, FQNEAQ (reference sequence). The J segment lost 7 bases and the V segment lost 1 base, leaving 8 bases of the junction unmatched. DNA of the CDR3: TGTGCCAGCAGCTTAGAGCCGGGAGGGGCAGACGGGGAGCTGTTTTTT. It encodes CASSLEPGGADGELFF.

The V and J genes are TRBV15 and TRBJ2-1, with D perhaps TRBD1 or TRBD2 (5 bases each). CDR1 and CDR2 from the germline V gene are LNHNV and YYDKDF (reference sequence). The CDR3 spans 13 residues. V was pared by 10 bases and J by 3 bases, with 13 bases between. CDR3 DNA sequence: TGTGCCAGCCGGGACCAAATCTACAATGAGCAGTTCTTC. Translating it yields CASRDQIYNEQFF. Full variable domain (outside the CDR3, taken from reference TRBV15 and TRBJ2-1): DAMVIQNPRYQVTQFGKPVTLSCSQTLNHNVMYWYQQKSSQAPKLLFHYYDKDFNNEADTPDNFQSRRPNTSFCFLDIRSPGLGDTAMYLCASRDQIYNEQFFGPGTRLTVL.

The V and J genes are TRBV11-1 and TRBJ1-1; D is unresolved. The CDR3 has 15 amino acids. Trimming cost V 4 bases and J 1 base, with 13 bases left between them. Germline CDR1 SGHAT, CDR2 FQDESV (reference sequence). CDR3 sequence reads: CASSSASTANTEAFF. DNA of the CDR3: TGTGCCAGCAGCTCAGCCTCGACGGCGAACACTGAAGCTTTCTTT.

The rearrangement links TRBV7-9 to TRBJ2-3; either TRBD1 or TRBD2 may fit D (5 bases each). Trimming removed 8 bases at V and 3 bases at J, with 15 bases between. The CDR3 consists of 14 residues. The germline V gene has CDR1 SEHNR and CDR2 FQNEAQ (reference sequence). Here the CDR3 DNA reads TGTGCCAGCGCCCCGGGACCCACTACAGATACGCAGTATTTT. This encodes CASAPGPTTDTQYF.

This clone came up once. The V call is TRBV2, the J call TRBJ2-7, with D uncertain. Trimming left V 4 bases short and J 1 base short, with 8 bases between. This CDR3 has 13 amino acids. CDR1 is SNHLY and CDR2 is FYNNEI in the germline V gene. The CDR3 is CASSVRISYEQYF. For the CDR3, the DNA is TGTGCCAGCAGTGTGAGGATATCCTACGAGCAGTACTTC. The complete variable domain, with remaining parts taken from reference TRBV2 and TRBJ2-7, reads EPEVTQTPSHQVTQMGQEVILRCVPISNHLYFYWYRQILGQKVEFLVSFYNNEISEKSEIFDDQFSVERPDGSNFTLKIRSTKLEDSAMYFCASSVRISYEQYFGPGTRLTVT.

CDR3 DNA: TGTGCCAGTAGTACTAGACTGGATCCGGTGCAGTTCTTC. Translating it yields CASSTRLDPVQFF. This rearrangement joins TRBV19 to TRBJ2-1, with D uncertain. Germline V gene lookup returns CDR1 LNHDA and CDR2 SQIVND (reference sequence). Between the trimmed V and J ends, which lost 4 bases and 12 bases, there was a span of 16 bases. The CDR3 is made up of 13 amino acids.

The chain recombines TRBV5-6 with TRBJ1-1; no definite D call. Germline V gene data show CDR1 as SGHDT and CDR2 as YYEEEE. CDR3 length: 15 amino acids. V was cut by 0 bases and J by 0 bases, with 9 bases left in between. CDR3 protein: CASSLGPGMNTEAFF. The CDR3 DNA is TGTGCCAGCAGCTTGGGACCAGGAATGAACACTGAAGCTTTCTTT.

The chain carries TRBV6-5 and TRBJ2-7, with 7 nucleotides matching TRBD2. The junction had 10 bases not matched to a gene; V was cut back by 5 bases and J by 3 bases. Per germline, CDR1 MNHEY and CDR2 SVGAGI. The CDR3 is 15 amino acids. The CDR3 nucleotides are TGTGCCAGCAGTATAACCGGGACTATACACTACGAGCAGTACTTC. It translates to CASSITGTIHYEQYF.